The clone carrying this TCR beta chain has a single count. What it binds is not known. This sample was taken from a study of shared clonotypes between healthy human individuals. General study results and limits: Represented diversity, genetic and exposure-history alike, was limited by few donors.

Measured with immunoSEQ multiplex PCR; TCRdb has only the in-frame clones, and not every one. The sample carries more than 1.2 million clones, approximately 98.5% recorded once. CD4+ cells underwent separation, giving CD45RA+ naive and CD45RA-negative memory subsets. Germline V lookup: CDR1 SGHTA, CDR2 FQGNSA. The ends lost 4 bases at V and 5 bases at J; junction bases unmatched: 6. This CDR3 region has 14 residues. The rearrangement joins TRBV7-2 to TRBJ2-7; 9 nucleotides match TRBD2. The sequence derives from a young man in good health. Input material: naive CD4+ T cells sorted from blood. The subset: CD45RA+ positively selected. The CDR3 DNA reads as TGTGCCAGCAGCTCCCGAAGGACTAGCGACGAGCAGTACTTC. This translates into CASSSRRTSDEQYF.